One and the same sample provided the 9 T cell receptor beta chains below, sequenced in a study of shared clonotypes between healthy human individuals. Sequenced by immunoSEQ multiplex PCR; TCRdb stores in-frame clones only, minus some. The sample includes about a million clones, approximately 80% of them seen just once. Sequenced material: memory CD4+ T cells sorted from blood. The subset denotes: CD45RA-negative fraction. Receptor source: a man in his late teens or twenties in good health.

The V and J genes are TRBV6-1 and TRBJ1-1, with unresolved D. Germline loops: CDR1 MNHNS, CDR2 SASEGT. V was shortened by 3 bases and J by 1 base, with 21 bases between the two germline ends. The CDR3 has 18 residues. In nucleotides, the CDR3 is TGTGCCAGCAGTGATGATGTGGTATGGAGCCTTTCGAACACTGAAGCTTTCTTT. Translating gives CASSDDVVWSLSNTEAFF.

This clone was recorded only once. Other DNA sequences in the sample encode the same CDR3. The chain joins TRBV19 to TRBJ2-1; 12 bases match TRBD2. CDR3 length: 14 residues. The germline gives CDR1 LNHDA, CDR2 SQIVND (reference sequence). Losses at the gene ends were 8 bases for V and 3 bases for J; bases not matched to a gene: 2. The CDR3 region is CASRLAGDYNEQFF. In DNA form, the CDR3 reads TGTGCCAGTCGACTAGCGGGAGACTACAATGAGCAGTTCTTC. The complete variable domain, with remaining parts taken from reference TRBV19 and TRBJ2-1, reads DGGITQSPKYLFRKEGQNVTLSCEQNLNHDAMYWYRQDPGQGLRLIYYSQIVNDFQKGDIAEGYSVSREKKESFPLTVTSAQKNPTAFYLCASRLAGDYNEQFFGPGTRLTVL.

This clone was seen ten or more times. The genes are TRBV18 and TRBJ2-7, with D maybe TRBD2 (6 bases). The CDR3 spans 16 residues. The V end was cut by 2 bases, the J end by 0 bases, with 14 bases between. The germline V gene has CDR1 KGHSH and CDR2 LQKENI. The CDR3 sequence: CASSPTGPTSSYEQYF. For the CDR3, the DNA is TGTGCCAGCTCACCAACGGGGCCGACTAGCTCCTACGAGCAGTACTTC.

The chain couples TRBV7-2 to TRBJ2-2; D unclear. The germline V and J ends were trimmed by 0 bases and 6 bases, with 8 bases remaining between them. This CDR3 has 14 amino acids. Germline CDR1 is SGHTA and CDR2 is FQGNSA. The DNA for the CDR3 is TGTGCCAGCAGCTTAGCCGGTCCGGCCGGGGAGCTGTTTTTT. Translation gives CASSLAGPAGELFF.

With regard to this clone: Just one base apart from a much larger clone, this may be a read error. The gene calls are TRBV6-5 and TRBJ1-1; D gene unclear. Germline values: CDR1 MNHEY, CDR2 SVGAGI. Trimming shortened V by 4 bases and J by 3 bases, and 9 bases separated the two germline ends. The CDR3 has 13 residues. The CDR3 coding sequence is TGTGCCAGCAGTTTACAGATCCACACTGAAGCTTTCTTT. Its protein product is CASSLQIHTEAFF.

This clone was detected a few times. CDR3 in DNA: TGTGCCAGCAGCTACAACTATATGCAGGGACCGAACAATCAGCCCCAGCATTTT. Translation: CASSYNYMQGPNNQPQHF. The rearrangement joins TRBV7-8 to TRBJ1-5; TRBD1 might be the D (5 bases). V dropped 4 bases and J dropped 3 bases, with 22 bases sitting between them. Germline CDR1 is SGHVS and CDR2 is FQNEAQ. This CDR3 has 18 residues. Using reference TRBV7-8 and TRBJ1-5 for the parts outside the CDR3, the full variable domain is GAGVSQSPRYKVAKRGQDVALRCDPISGHVSLFWYQQALGQGPEFLTYFQNEAQLDKSGLPSDRFFAERPEGSVSTLKIQRTQQEDSAVYLCASSYNYMQGPNNQPQHFGDGTRLSIL.

Worth noting for this clone: The identical CDR3 is also encoded by other nucleotide sequences in the sample. V gene TRBV6-5 combines with J gene TRBJ2-7; D may be TRBD2 (6 bases). The V gene's germline CDR1 is MNHEY and CDR2 SVGAGI. Deletions cut 2 bases from V and 3 bases from J, with 8 bases between. There are 13 residues in the CDR3. Here the CDR3 reads CASSYGGVYEQYF. The CDR3 nucleotides are TGTGCCAGCAGTTACGGAGGGGTCTACGAGCAGTACTTC.

The DNA for the CDR3 is TGTGCCACCTTAACAGGCTCCGGCGAGACCCAGTACTTC. It yields the protein CATLTGSGETQYF. J is TRBJ2-5 and V is TRBV10-3; maybe TRBD1 (5 bases). Germline lookup yields CDR1 ENHRY and CDR2 SYGVKD. This CDR3 spans 13 amino acids. V lost 10 bases and J 5 bases, leaving 17 bases between the germline ends.

This clone has just a few counts. The chain links TRBV29-1 to TRBJ1-1; D may be TRBD1 (5 bases). The CDR3 has 13 residues. Trimming left V 0 bases short and J 5 bases short, with 10 bases between. Germline V gives CDR1 SQVTM, CDR2 ANQGSEA. The CDR3 spells CSVEDQGRTEAFF. The DNA for the CDR3 is TGCAGCGTTGAAGATCAGGGTCGGACTGAAGCTTTCTTT.